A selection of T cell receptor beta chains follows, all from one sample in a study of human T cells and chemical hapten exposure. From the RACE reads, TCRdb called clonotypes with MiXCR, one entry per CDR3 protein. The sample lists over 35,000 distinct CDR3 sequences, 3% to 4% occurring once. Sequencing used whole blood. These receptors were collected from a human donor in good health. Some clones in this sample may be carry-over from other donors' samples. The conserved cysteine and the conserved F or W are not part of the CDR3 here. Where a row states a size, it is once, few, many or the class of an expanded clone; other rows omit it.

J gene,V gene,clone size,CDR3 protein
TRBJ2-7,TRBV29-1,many,SVGGVGTDSYEQY
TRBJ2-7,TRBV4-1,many,ASSQGFSDEQY
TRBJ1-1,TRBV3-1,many,ASSQGTGAEAF
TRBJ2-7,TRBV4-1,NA,ASSPRDRGHEQY
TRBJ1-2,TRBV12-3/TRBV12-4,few,ASTREAPGGYT
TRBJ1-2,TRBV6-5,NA,ASSYRSDRSLGYT
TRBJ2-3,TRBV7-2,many,ASSLAIGRGTDTQY
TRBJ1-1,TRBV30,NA,AYERNTEAF
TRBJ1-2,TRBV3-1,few,ASSPGSSLPYGYT
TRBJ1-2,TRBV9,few,ASSGQGQSYGYT
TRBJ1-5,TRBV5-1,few,ASSTTGDQPQH
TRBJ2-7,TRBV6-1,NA,ASRDLYEQY
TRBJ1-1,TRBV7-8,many,ASSLGGSRVEAF
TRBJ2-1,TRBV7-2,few,ASSPNPRPSYNEQF
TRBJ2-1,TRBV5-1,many,ASSLTGGGSYEQF
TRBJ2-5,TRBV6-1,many,ASSGNRGVETQY
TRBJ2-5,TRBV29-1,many,SVGLAGQQETQY
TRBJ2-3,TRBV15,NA,ATSRVGTEGDTQY
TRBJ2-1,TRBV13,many,ASRLAGTYNEQF
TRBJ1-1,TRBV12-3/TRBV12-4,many,ASSFSGNTEAF
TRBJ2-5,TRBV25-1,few,ASSESARETQY
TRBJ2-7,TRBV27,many,ASNPRGAGDEQY
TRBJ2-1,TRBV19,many,ASSKGSSSYNEQF
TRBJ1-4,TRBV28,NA,ASSTIQGTNEKLF
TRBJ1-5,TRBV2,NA,ASSEGNQPQH
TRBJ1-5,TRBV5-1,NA,ASSFDGAHGQPQH
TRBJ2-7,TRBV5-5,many,ASGQSTSYEQY
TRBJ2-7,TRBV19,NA,ASQGRAGYEQY
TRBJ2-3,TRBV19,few,ASRSGGGDTQY
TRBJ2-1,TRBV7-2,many,ASSSQGTTLNEQF
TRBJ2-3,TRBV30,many,AWELAGAPFVEAQY
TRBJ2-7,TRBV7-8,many,ASSSLAFTGAHEQY
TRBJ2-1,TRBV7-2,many,ASSLAGGSNEQF
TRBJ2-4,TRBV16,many,ASSLTGRFTKNIQY
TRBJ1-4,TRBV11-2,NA,ASGTTGTANEKLF
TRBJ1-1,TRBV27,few,ASSLRDTGKVTEAF
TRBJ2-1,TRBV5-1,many,ASSGGLAGYNEQF
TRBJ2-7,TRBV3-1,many,ASSQAREQY
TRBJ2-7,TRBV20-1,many,SASRQPGITGQY
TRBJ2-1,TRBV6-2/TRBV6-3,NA,ASSYSQGAEQF
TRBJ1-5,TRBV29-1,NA,SVEVGSNQPQH
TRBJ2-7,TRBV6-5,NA,ASSYSEGTPEQY
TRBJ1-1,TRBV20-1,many,SARVRVVNTEAF
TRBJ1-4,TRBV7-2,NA,ASSFDRGYEKLF
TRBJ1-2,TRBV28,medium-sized,ASRGSLNYGYT
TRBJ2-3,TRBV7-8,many,ASSFRQGRDTQY
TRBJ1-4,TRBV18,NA,ASSHPGTLNEKLF
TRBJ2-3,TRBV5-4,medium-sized,ASSLTKRTDTQY
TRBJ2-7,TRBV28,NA,ASSLLLAGVNSYEQY
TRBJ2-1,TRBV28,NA,ASSLGLARHNEQF
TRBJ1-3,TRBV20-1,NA,SASEVFQGNTIY
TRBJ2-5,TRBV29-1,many,SAGQGGETQY
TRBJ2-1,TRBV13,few,ASSLAVGLAELLSSYNEQF
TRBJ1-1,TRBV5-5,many,ASRSAGTGDSPLSAF
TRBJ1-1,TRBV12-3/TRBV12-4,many,ASSLAAGGNTEAF
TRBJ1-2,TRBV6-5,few,ASSYLTGSDYGYT
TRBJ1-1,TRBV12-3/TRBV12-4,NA,AAIDRGNTEAF